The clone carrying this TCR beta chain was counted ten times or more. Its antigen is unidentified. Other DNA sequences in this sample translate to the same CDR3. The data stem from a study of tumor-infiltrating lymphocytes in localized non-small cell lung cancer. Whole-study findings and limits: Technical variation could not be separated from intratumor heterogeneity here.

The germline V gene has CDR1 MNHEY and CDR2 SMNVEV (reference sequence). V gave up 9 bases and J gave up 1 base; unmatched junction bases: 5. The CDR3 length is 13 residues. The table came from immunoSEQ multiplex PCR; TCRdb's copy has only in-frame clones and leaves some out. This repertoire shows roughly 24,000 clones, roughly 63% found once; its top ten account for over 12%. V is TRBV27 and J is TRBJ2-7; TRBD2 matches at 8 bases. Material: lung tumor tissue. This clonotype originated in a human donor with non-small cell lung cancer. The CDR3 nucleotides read TGTGCCAGTAGGGGGACTAGATCCTACGAGCAGTACTTC. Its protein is CASRGTRSYEQYF.